This TCR beta chain was captured in a study of cytomegalovirus exposure and HLA in healthy donors. Study observations and caveats: Presence/absence analysis assumed near-uniform sequencing depth across donors. According to an earlier analysis, most TCR beta V segments yielded productive rearrangements about 87% or about 30% of the time. In a later analysis, at a false discovery rate of 0.05, about 17,000 TCR beta sequences matched HLA alleles.

Trimming cost V 7 bases and J 4 bases; bases outside gene matches: 6. This CDR3 is 13 amino acids long. CDR1 SGHRS and CDR2 YFSETQ come from the germline V gene. Primers included in the PCR were 60 Vbeta and 13 Jbeta primers. This table comes from immunoSEQ multiplex PCR, and its TCRdb copy is limited to in-frame clones, with some not included. The data contain 130,000 or so clones, approximately 78% of them singletons. A note on this clone: The antigen is undetermined.

The TCR originated in a young man in good health and CMV-seropositive. The rearrangement links TRBV5-1 to TRBJ2-3, with 7 bases aligning to TRBD2. Material: PBMCs. The DNA for the CDR3 is TGCGCCAGCGGGCGGGAGCCTTCAGATACGCAGTATTTT. This codes for CASGREPSDTQYF.